This T cell receptor (beta chain) came from a study of blood T cell repertoires in COVID-19. Study-level background: There were acute and convalescent COVID-19 samples, and they came from the United States, Italy and Spain.

Per germline, CDR1 MNHEY and CDR2 SVGEGT. Trimming left V 2 bases short and J 0 bases short, with 8 bases between. CDR3 size: 16 residues. TCRdb's table, derived via immunoSEQ multiplex PCR, lists solely in-frame clones and lacks some. The sample records about 160,000 clones, roughly four fifths being singletons. This rearrangement joins TRBV6-2 or TRBV6-3 to TRBJ1-6; no clear D gene. The TCR originated in an elderly woman with acute or convalescent COVID-19. Sequencing was carried out using peripheral blood. CDR3 DNA sequence: TGTGCCAGCAGTTACGGAGGGAGCTCCTATAATTCACCCCTCCACTTT. This gives the protein CASSYGGSSYNSPLHF.